Listed below are T cell receptor beta chains from one sample, sequenced in a study of blood T cell repertoires in COVID-19. Generated by immunoSEQ multiplex PCR, the TCRdb table keeps only in-frame clones and is missing some. The sample has a few hundred thousand clones; around four fifths are singletons. The source material was peripheral blood. These receptors were collected from a young man with active or convalescent COVID-19. CDR3s include the opening cysteine and the closing phenylalanine or tryptophan. D genes are given only for firm matches. Size is omitted from some rows. Given values are once, few, many or a class for expanded clones.

clone size	V gene	D gene	J gene	CDR3 DNA	CDR3 protein
.	TRBV4-3	TRBD1	TRBJ1-2	TGCGCCAGCAGCCAAGACGGTCCGACAGGGCGCGGCTACACCTTC	CASSQDGPTGRGYTF
.	TRBV9	.	TRBJ1-3	TGTGCCGGCAGCGTAATTGGCTGGGGCCGTGGAAACACCATATATTTT	CAGSVIGWGRGNTIYF
.	TRBV2	TRBD2	TRBJ2-1	TGTGCCAGCACCCCAGCGGGGGGGGGTTACAATGAGCAGTTCTTC	CASTPAGGGYNEQFF
few	TRBV19	.	TRBJ1-1	TGTGCCAGCCAAGGACAGATTGGGGACACTGAAGCTTTCTTT	CASQGQIGDTEAFF
.	TRBV11-3	.	TRBJ2-7	TGTGCCAGCAGCTCTAGCGTCGGGCTGAACGAGCAGTACTTC	CASSSSVGLNEQYF
.	TRBV2	.	TRBJ1-6	TGTGCCAGCAGGCAGACTTCTAGCTCCTATAATTCACCCCTCCACTTT	CASRQTSSSYNSPLHF
.	TRBV7-9	.	TRBJ1-1	TGTGCCAGCAGCTTATTAAGGGGGAACACTGAAGCTTTCTTT	CASSLLRGNTEAFF
once	TRBV9	.	TRBJ1-6	TGTGCCAGCGGGGCTGGGGTTTCACCCCTCCACTTT	CASGAGVSPLHF
.	TRBV29-1	TRBD2	TRBJ2-7	TGCAGCGTTACGCTAGCGGATGCCTACGAGCAGTACTTC	CSVTLADAYEQYF
.	TRBV2	.	TRBJ2-5	TGTGCCAGCACGGGGCAAGAGACCCAGTACTTC	CASTGQETQYF
.	TRBV6-5	TRBD2	TRBJ2-5	TGTGCCAGCAGTTACCCGGGAGGGGGGGAGACCCAGTACTTC	CASSYPGGGETQYF
.	TRBV7-9	.	TRBJ2-2	TGTGCCAGCAGCTTATCTGCCGGGGTCGGGGAGCTGTTTTTT	CASSLSAGVGELFF
.	TRBV5-1	TRBD2	TRBJ2-3	TGCGCCAGCAGCGTGGGAGGGCCCGCGGATACGCAGTATTTT	CASSVGGPADTQYF
.	TRBV28	.	TRBJ1-5	TGTGCCAGCAGTTTTGCGGGTACGGGCCAGCCCCAGCATTTT	CASSFAGTGQPQHF
.	TRBV7-2	TRBD2	TRBJ2-3	TGTGCCAGCAGCTTAGTCGGGGGGAGCACAGATACGCAGTATTTT	CASSLVGGSTDTQYF
.	TRBV7-2	.	TRBJ2-2	TGTGCCAGCAGCTTAGTTGGCGGGACAGTAAACACCGGGGAGCTGTTTTTT	CASSLVGGTVNTGELFF
.	TRBV3-1/TRBV3-2	TRBD2	TRBJ2-1	TGTGCCAGCAGCCAAGATTTAGCGGGGGGCCCCCAAGCCTACAATGAGCAGTTCTTC	CASSQDLAGGPQAYNEQFF
.	TRBV3-1/TRBV3-2	.	TRBJ2-2	TGTGCCAGCAGCCAACTGCTCAAAGCGCGCACCGGGGAGCTGTTTTTT	CASSQLLKARTGELFF